This is a list of T cell receptor beta chains from one sample in a study of blood T cell repertoires in COVID-19. This table comes from immunoSEQ multiplex PCR, and its TCRdb copy is limited to in-frame clones, with some not included. The sample carries 90,000 to 120,000 clones, approximately 80% recorded once. Sequenced sample: peripheral blood. The receptors were gathered from a man in his 70s with acute or convalescent COVID-19. Each CDR3 is given with its conserved first and last residue. The order of the fields is J gene, V gene, clone size, D gene, CDR3 DNA, CDR3 protein. D genes are given only for firm matches. Only part of the rows carry a size: once, few, many, or a class if the clone is expanded.

J gene: TRBJ2-2
V gene: TRBV12-3/TRBV12-4
clone size: NA
D gene: NA
CDR3 DNA: TGTGCCAGCAGTTTAAGGGAGACCGGGGAGCTGTTTTTT
CDR3 protein: CASSLRETGELFF

J gene: TRBJ2-5
V gene: TRBV19
clone size: NA
D gene: TRBD2
CDR3 DNA: TGTGCCACAAGACTAGCGGGGCAAGAGACCCAGTACTTC
CDR3 protein: CATRLAGQETQYF

J gene: TRBJ2-3
V gene: TRBV29-1
clone size: few
D gene: NA
CDR3 DNA: TGCAGCACTAAGACAGGCTCAAATCCCACAGATACGCAGTATTTT
CDR3 protein: CSTKTGSNPTDTQYF

J gene: TRBJ1-5
V gene: TRBV3-1/TRBV3-2
clone size: NA
D gene: NA
CDR3 DNA: TGTGCCAGCAGCCAGGGGCCCAATAGCAATCAGCCCCAGCATTTT
CDR3 protein: CASSQGPNSNQPQHF

J gene: TRBJ2-3
V gene: TRBV15
clone size: NA
D gene: TRBD2
CDR3 DNA: TGTGCCACCAGCAGAGGGACTAGCGGGGGGCCAGATACGCAGTATTTT
CDR3 protein: CATSRGTSGGPDTQYF

J gene: TRBJ1-1
V gene: TRBV5-1
clone size: once
D gene: NA
CDR3 DNA: TGCGCCAGCGGGTCCCGGGAAGGCACCTCCACTAGATTGAACACTGAAGCTTTCTTT
CDR3 protein: CASGSREGTSTRLNTEAFF

J gene: TRBJ2-1
V gene: TRBV14
clone size: NA
D gene: TRBD2
CDR3 DNA: TGTGCCAGCAGAGCGGGGGCGTACAATGAGCAGTTCTTC
CDR3 protein: CASRAGAYNEQFF

J gene: TRBJ2-5
V gene: TRBV27
clone size: NA
D gene: TRBD1
CDR3 DNA: TGTGCCACCTCGAGAGGGGGACAGTCTTCAGGTGAGACCCAGTACTTC
CDR3 protein: CATSRGGQSSGETQYF

J gene: TRBJ1-3
V gene: TRBV2
clone size: NA
D gene: TRBD1
CDR3 DNA: TGTGCCAGCAAAGGGACAGTCTCTGGAAACACCATATATTTT
CDR3 protein: CASKGTVSGNTIYF

J gene: TRBJ1-1
V gene: TRBV6-6
clone size: NA
D gene: TRBD1
CDR3 DNA: TGTGCCAGCAGTTACTCCACAGGGGGCGCCTCCTCTGAAGCTTTCTTT
CDR3 protein: CASSYSTGGASSEAFF

J gene: TRBJ2-3
V gene: TRBV6-2/TRBV6-3
clone size: NA
D gene: NA
CDR3 DNA: TGTGCCAGCAGTTACTCACTGGGGGGAGATACGCAGTATTTT
CDR3 protein: CASSYSLGGDTQYF

J gene: TRBJ1-2
V gene: TRBV7-9
clone size: NA
D gene: TRBD1
CDR3 DNA: TGTGCCAGCAGCCTAAACCGACAGGGGGAGGCTTATGGCTACACCTTC
CDR3 protein: CASSLNRQGEAYGYTF

J gene: TRBJ2-3
V gene: TRBV7-7
clone size: NA
D gene: NA
CDR3 DNA: TGTGCTAGCAGCTTAGGCGGGGCCCGGGCGGGGCCTAGCACAGATACGCAGTATTTT
CDR3 protein: CASSLGGARAGPSTDTQYF

J gene: TRBJ1-1
V gene: TRBV9
clone size: NA
D gene: NA
CDR3 DNA: TGTGCCAGCAGCGTAGCTCAGGCGAACACTGAAGCTTTCTTT
CDR3 protein: CASSVAQANTEAFF

J gene: TRBJ1-1
V gene: TRBV5-1
clone size: NA
D gene: NA
CDR3 DNA: TGCGCCAGCAGCCGTAATTACAGCGGAGCTTTCTTT
CDR3 protein: CASSRNYSGAFF

J gene: TRBJ1-1
V gene: TRBV6-5
clone size: once
D gene: TRBD1
CDR3 DNA: TGTGCCAGCAGAACACAGGGGGACACTGAAGCTTTCTTT
CDR3 protein: CASRTQGDTEAFF

J gene: TRBJ1-2
V gene: TRBV12-5
clone size: NA
D gene: TRBD1
CDR3 DNA: TGTGCTAGTGCCTTTCCGGGACAGGGGACGAGTGGCTACACCTTC
CDR3 protein: CASAFPGQGTSGYTF

J gene: TRBJ1-6
V gene: TRBV7-6
clone size: once
D gene: NA
CDR3 DNA: TGTGCCAGCAGCTTAGATCTGGGGGCGGCGGATAATTCACCCCTCCACTTT
CDR3 protein: CASSLDLGAADNSPLHF

J gene: TRBJ2-4
V gene: TRBV6-2/TRBV6-3
clone size: NA
D gene: TRBD1
CDR3 DNA: TGTGCCAGCAGCCGGACAGGGGAGAACATTCAGTACTTC
CDR3 protein: CASSRTGENIQYF

J gene: TRBJ1-1
V gene: TRBV15
clone size: NA
D gene: TRBD1
CDR3 DNA: TGTGCCACCAGCAGAGATCCCACAGGGGCAGGCACTGAAGCTTTCTTT
CDR3 protein: CATSRDPTGAGTEAFF

J gene: TRBJ2-7
V gene: TRBV12-3/TRBV12-4
clone size: NA
D gene: NA
CDR3 DNA: TGTGCCAGCAGTTTATTCGCCTACGAGCAGTACTTC
CDR3 protein: CASSLFAYEQYF

J gene: TRBJ1-2
V gene: TRBV6-5
clone size: NA
D gene: NA
CDR3 DNA: TGTGCCAGCAGAGGGGACAAGGGACGAGGCTACACCTTC
CDR3 protein: CASRGDKGRGYTF

J gene: TRBJ2-3
V gene: TRBV6-2/TRBV6-3
clone size: few
D gene: NA
CDR3 DNA: TGTGCCAGCAGTTATTCCTCAGATACGCAGTATTTT
CDR3 protein: CASSYSSDTQYF

J gene: TRBJ2-1
V gene: TRBV24-1
clone size: NA
D gene: TRBD2
CDR3 DNA: TGTGCCACCAGTGATCCTAGCGGGACCCCCAATGAGCAGTTCTTC
CDR3 protein: CATSDPSGTPNEQFF

J gene: TRBJ2-5
V gene: TRBV19
clone size: NA
D gene: NA
CDR3 DNA: TGTGCCAGTAGTATAGATCACGTCCGGGGGAAGACCCAGTACTTC
CDR3 protein: CASSIDHVRGKTQYF

J gene: TRBJ1-1
V gene: TRBV29-1
clone size: NA
D gene: NA
CDR3 DNA: TGCAGCGTTGAAGGGTGGGGGGTGAACACTGAAGCTTTCTTT
CDR3 protein: CSVEGWGVNTEAFF

J gene: TRBJ2-3
V gene: TRBV2
clone size: once
D gene: TRBD2
CDR3 DNA: TGTGCCAGCAGGCGGGGGACTAGGGGGACCACAGATACGCAGTATTTT
CDR3 protein: CASRRGTRGTTDTQYF

J gene: TRBJ1-6
V gene: TRBV27
clone size: NA
D gene: NA
CDR3 DNA: TGTGCCAGCAGTTCCGATAGGGGTAATTCACCCCTCCACTTT
CDR3 protein: CASSSDRGNSPLHF

J gene: TRBJ2-7
V gene: TRBV7-2
clone size: few
D gene: NA
CDR3 DNA: TGTGCCAGCAGCTTGGACGGGGCGGGGGAGCAGTACTTC
CDR3 protein: CASSLDGAGEQYF

J gene: TRBJ1-4
V gene: TRBV2
clone size: few
D gene: NA
CDR3 DNA: TGTGCCAGCAGTGAAGCGCACAGTAATGAAAAACTGTTTTTT
CDR3 protein: CASSEAHSNEKLFF

J gene: TRBJ2-5
V gene: TRBV10-3
clone size: NA
D gene: NA
CDR3 DNA: TGTGCCATCAGTCCTCGACAGCAAGAGACCCAGTACTTC
CDR3 protein: CAISPRQQETQYF

J gene: TRBJ2-1
V gene: TRBV5-1
clone size: NA
D gene: TRBD1
CDR3 DNA: TGCGCCAGCAGCTTGGCCGGGACAGGGTATTTCTTC
CDR3 protein: CASSLAGTGYFF

J gene: TRBJ1-5
V gene: TRBV28
clone size: NA
D gene: NA
CDR3 DNA: TGTGCCAGCAGTTATGGCAGCAATCAGCCCCAGCATTTT
CDR3 protein: CASSYGSNQPQHF

J gene: TRBJ2-5
V gene: TRBV29-1
clone size: NA
D gene: NA
CDR3 DNA: TGCAGCGTTGTTGCGGCAGGGCGAGAGACCCAGTACTTC
CDR3 protein: CSVVAAGRETQYF

J gene: TRBJ1-1
V gene: TRBV5-1
clone size: NA
D gene: NA
CDR3 DNA: TGCGCCAGCAGCTTGCAGGGGTTCACTGAAGCTTTCTTT
CDR3 protein: CASSLQGFTEAFF

J gene: TRBJ2-5
V gene: TRBV5-1
clone size: NA
D gene: NA
CDR3 DNA: TGCGCCAGCAGCTTGGACGCCGCTGCTAGGAGAGAGACCCAGTACTTC
CDR3 protein: CASSLDAAARRETQYF

J gene: TRBJ1-4
V gene: TRBV5-1
clone size: NA
D gene: NA
CDR3 DNA: TGCGCCAGCAGCTTGGTTGGACTTAATGAAAAACTGTTTTTT
CDR3 protein: CASSLVGLNEKLFF

J gene: TRBJ1-3
V gene: TRBV4-3
clone size: NA
D gene: NA
CDR3 DNA: TGCGCCAGCAGCCAAGGAAAGATTCCGGCTGGAAACACCATATATTTT
CDR3 protein: CASSQGKIPAGNTIYF

J gene: TRBJ2-2
V gene: TRBV5-1
clone size: NA
D gene: TRBD2
CDR3 DNA: TGCGCCAGCAGGGGGACTATTCTGACCGGGGAGCTGTTTTTT
CDR3 protein: CASRGTILTGELFF

J gene: TRBJ1-4
V gene: TRBV3-1/TRBV3-2
clone size: once
D gene: TRBD1
CDR3 DNA: TGTGCCAGCAGCAACAGGGGGGAGAATGAAAAACTGTTTTTT
CDR3 protein: CASSNRGENEKLFF